This TCR beta chain was recorded in a study of T cell repertoires in cytomegalovirus infection. With 5 bases removed from V and 3 bases from J, the gap between germline ends came to 14 bases. This CDR3 region has 14 residues. This clonotype has only a few counts. Its matching antigen is unknown. TCRdb passed the reads through MiXCR, listing each CDR3 protein once. The sample yields about 890,000 distinct CDR3 sequences, less than 35% seen once. Study conclusions and caveats: Public TCR beta family frequency separated CMV-and-HLA carriers, including in an independent cohort.

Sample: cultured CD8+ T cells from PBMCs, taken from culture after CMV antigen stimulation. The chain carries TRBV12-3 or TRBV12-4 and TRBJ2-7; D may be TRBD1 (7 bases). The sequence was obtained from a human donor in good health (CMV status not recorded). Some clones in this sample may be carry-over from other donors' samples. The CDR3 DNA sequence: TGTGCCAGCAGTCCTGCAGGGGGGAACTACGAGCAGTACGTC. Its protein is CASSPAGGNYEQYV.